The rows below give T cell receptor beta chains drawn from one sample of a study of untreated major depressive disorder. Clones were read by immunoSEQ multiplex PCR, and TCRdb kept only the in-frame ones, dropping some. There are tens of thousands of clones in the sample; around nine tenths occur only once, and about 0.45% lies in the top ten. Specimen: CD4+ T cells from PBMCs. The receptors originated from a woman aged 40-49 years in good health. The CDR3 runs from the conserved cysteine through the conserved F or W. Each record gives: D gene, J gene, clone size, V gene, CDR3 protein, CDR3 DNA. A D gene is named only where the DNA matches it firmly. The size field is filled for only some rows; it gives once, few, many or a size class.

. | TRBJ1-2 | . | TRBV7-2 | CASRPSANYGYTF | TGTGCCAGCAGGCCCAGTGCCAACTATGGCTACACCTTC
. | TRBJ1-1 | . | TRBV28 | CASSFGRAGPPEAFF | TGTGCCAGCAGTTTTGGTAGGGCCGGGCCGCCTGAAGCTTTCTTT
TRBD2 | TRBJ2-1 | . | TRBV14 | CASSQVTSRGNEQFF | TGTGCCAGCAGCCAAGTGACTAGCCGGGGCAATGAGCAGTTCTTC
. | TRBJ1-1 | few | TRBV2 | CASRTGNTEAFF | TGTGCCAGCAGGACAGGGAACACTGAAGCTTTCTTT
. | TRBJ2-1 | . | TRBV27 | CASSLRQRASYNEQFF | TGTGCCAGCAGTTTACGACAGAGAGCCTCCTACAATGAGCAGTTCTTC
. | TRBJ1-2 | . | TRBV28 | CASSGAGEAYGYTF | TGTGCCAGCAGCGGGGCAGGGGAAGCATATGGCTACACCTTC
. | TRBJ2-3 | . | TRBV5-8 | CASSFTDTQYF | TGTGCCAGCAGTTTCACAGATACGCAGTATTTT
TRBD1 | TRBJ2-5 | . | TRBV9 | CASSPHGTGQETQYF | TGTGCCAGCAGCCCACACGGGACAGGTCAAGAGACCCAGTACTTC
. | TRBJ1-1 | . | TRBV30 | CAWSVFPEAFF | TGTGCCTGGAGTGTATTCCCTGAAGCTTTCTTT
. | TRBJ2-1 | . | TRBV14 | CASSQGLAESNEQFF | TGTGCCAGCAGCCAGGGGTTGGCGGAGTCAAATGAGCAGTTCTTC
. | TRBJ2-7 | . | TRBV13 | CASSLHPGDGYEQYF | TGTGCCAGCAGCCTACACCCCGGGGACGGCTACGAGCAGTACTTC
. | TRBJ2-3 | once | TRBV5-4 | CASSSPYREPDTQYF | TGTGCCAGCAGCTCACCCTACAGGGAACCAGATACGCAGTATTTT
. | TRBJ1-3 | . | TRBV18 | CASSPRGADSGNTIYF | TGTGCCAGCTCACCACGGGGGGCGGACTCTGGAAACACCATATATTTT
TRBD1 | TRBJ1-1 | . | TRBV11-2 | CASSSTGEGTEAFF | TGTGCCAGCAGCTCGACAGGGGAAGGGACTGAAGCTTTCTTT
TRBD2 | TRBJ2-7 | . | TRBV30 | CAWTGLAGREQYF | TGTGCCTGGACGGGACTAGCGGGAAGGGAGCAGTACTTC
TRBD2 | TRBJ2-1 | . | TRBV10-3 | CAISGTGRVAGYNEQFF | TGTGCCATCAGTGGGACTGGGAGAGTAGCGGGTTACAATGAGCAGTTCTTC
. | TRBJ2-1 | . | TRBV2 | CASSEQARIPFF | TGTGCCAGCAGTGAACAGGCCAGGATTCCGTTCTTC
TRBD2 | TRBJ2-1 | . | TRBV7-3 | CASSLAGGRNEQFF | TGTGCCAGCAGCTTAGCGGGGGGGAGAAATGAGCAGTTCTTC
. | TRBJ1-4 | . | TRBV6-5 | CASRLNEKLFF | TGTGCCAGCAGGTTGAATGAAAAACTGTTTTTT
TRBD2 | TRBJ2-7 | . | TRBV10-3 | CAISESSGSSYEQYF | TGTGCCATCAGTGAGTCTAGCGGGAGTTCCTACGAGCAGTACTTC
. | TRBJ1-2 | . | TRBV4-1 | CASSRRSIGYGYTF | TGCGCCAGCAGCCGGCGGAGTATCGGGTATGGCTACACCTTC
. | TRBJ1-6 | . | TRBV27 | CASSLWGSLWQVSSYNSPLHF | TGTGCCAGCAGTTTATGGGGGAGTTTATGGCAGGTCAGCTCCTATAATTCACCCCTCCACTTT
. | TRBJ1-6 | . | TRBV6-1 | CASSEAGGMASPLHF | TGTGCCAGCAGTGAAGCAGGGGGGATGGCATCACCCCTCCACTTT
. | TRBJ2-3 | . | TRBV4-3 | CASSQGGLGGTDTQYF | TGCGCCAGCAGCCAAGGCGGGTTAGGAGGGACAGATACGCAGTATTTT
TRBD1 | TRBJ1-4 | . | TRBV2 | CATAGGTNEKLFF | TGTGCCACCGCAGGGGGCACTAATGAAAAACTGTTTTTT
. | TRBJ1-1 | . | TRBV6-1 | CASSEWSGTEAFF | TGTGCCAGCAGTGAATGGTCAGGGACTGAAGCTTTCTTT
. | TRBJ1-6 | . | TRBV28 | CASNEEKRGYNSPLHF | TGTGCCAGCAACGAAGAAAAAAGGGGGTATAATTCACCCCTCCACTTT
. | TRBJ2-3 | . | TRBV7-8 | CASSIGSTDTQYF | TGTGCCAGCAGCATTGGGAGCACAGATACGCAGTATTTT
. | TRBJ2-7 | . | TRBV11-2 | CASSSGGLIGEQYF | TGTGCCAGCAGCTCCGGGGGCTTGATCGGCGAGCAGTACTTC
TRBD1 | TRBJ2-5 | once | TRBV5-6 | CASSSRLTGGEETQYF | TGTGCCAGCAGCTCACGTCTGACAGGGGGCGAAGAGACCCAGTACTTC
. | TRBJ1-1 | . | TRBV27 | CASSLGGGEAFF | TGTGCCAGCAGTTTAGGGGGGGGTGAAGCTTTCTTT
TRBD1 | TRBJ1-4 | once | TRBV19 | CASSIDPGQAGAIF | TGTGCCAGTAGTATAGATCCTGGACAGGCCGGCGCGATTTTT
TRBD1 | TRBJ1-2 | . | TRBV7-2 | CASSLGGQGAILDGYTF | TGTGCCAGCAGCTTAGGTGGACAGGGGGCGATTCTAGATGGCTACACCTTC
TRBD1 | TRBJ2-3 | . | TRBV5-1 | CASSFTGQGSSTDTQYF | TGCGCCAGCAGCTTCACGGGACAGGGCTCTAGCACAGATACGCAGTATTTT
. | TRBJ1-3 | . | TRBV4-1 | CASSQDGGYSGNTIYF | TGCGCCAGCAGCCAAGATGGAGGGTACTCTGGAAACACCATATATTTT
. | TRBJ2-1 | . | TRBV18 | CASSPPDRNSYNEQFF | TGTGCCAGCTCACCACCGGACAGAAACTCCTACAATGAGCAGTTCTTC
TRBD2 | TRBJ2-3 | . | TRBV23-1 | CASSPIRGASRPSGVSSTDTQYF | TGCGCCAGCAGTCCAATCAGGGGGGCCTCCAGGCCTAGCGGGGTCTCTAGCACAGATACGCAGTATTTT
. | TRBJ1-2 | few | TRBV7-9 | CASSFRGHGYTF | TGTGCCAGCAGCTTCAGGGGCCATGGCTACACCTTC
. | TRBJ2-1 | . | TRBV5-4 | CASSLPGYNEQFF | TGTGCCAGCAGCTTGCCCGGGTACAATGAGCAGTTCTTC
. | TRBJ1-3 | . | TRBV6-6 | CASSYAGYGNTIYF | TGTGCCAGCAGTTATGCGGGGTACGGAAACACCATATATTTT
. | TRBJ1-4 | once | TRBV30 | CAWSAEGGKLFF | TGTGCCTGGAGTGCCGAGGGAGGAAAACTGTTTTTT
TRBD1 | TRBJ1-5 | . | TRBV7-8 | CASSRPRDREDQPQHF | TGTGCCAGCAGCCGACCCCGGGACAGGGAGGATCAGCCCCAGCATTTT
TRBD2 | TRBJ2-5 | . | TRBV7-6 | CASSLAKSGGSQETQYF | TGTGCCAGCAGCTTAGCGAAAAGCGGGGGGTCCCAAGAGACCCAGTACTTC
. | TRBJ2-1 | . | TRBV5-6 | CASSWRGEQFF | TGTGCCAGCAGCTGGAGAGGGGAGCAGTTCTTC
. | TRBJ2-7 | . | TRBV7-2 | CASSLEVGTLYEQYF | TGTGCCAGCAGCTTAGAGGTGGGAACCCTCTACGAGCAGTACTTC
. | TRBJ2-7 | . | TRBV5-1 | CASRPDPRGEQYF | TGCGCCAGCAGACCAGACCCCCGCGGGGAGCAGTACTTC
. | TRBJ2-1 | . | TRBV11-2 | CASSQVAEQFF | TGTGCCAGCAGCCAGGTGGCTGAGCAGTTCTTC
. | TRBJ1-2 | . | TRBV7-2 | CASSPPGLGYTF | TGTGCCAGCAGCCCCCCGGGGCTCGGCTACACCTTC
. | TRBJ1-1 | . | TRBV28 | CASSETGSIGHTEAFF | TGTGCCAGCAGTGAAACAGGCTCCATTGGCCACACTGAAGCTTTCTTT
. | TRBJ2-7 | . | TRBV6-6 | CASSPDRVESYEQYF | TGTGCCAGCAGTCCGGACAGAGTTGAATCCTACGAGCAGTACTTC